The 24 T cell receptor beta chains below come from one sample, sequenced in a study of T cell clonotyping in hematopoietic cell transplantation. The repertoire was sequenced with immunoSEQ multiplex PCR; TCRdb's copy has only in-frame clones and lacks some. This sample has approximately 12,000 clones; roughly 89% occur once, and the top ten carry less than 20%. Specimen: PBMCs, collected 100 days after allogeneic stem cell transplant. These receptors came from a female patient aged 60 to 70 who had an allogeneic stem cell transplant from an unrelated donor, so the T cells may come from the graft donor. Some clones in this sample may be carry-over from other donors' samples.

The genes are TRBV29-1 and TRBJ2-7; D ambiguous. The CDR3 runs 12 residues. V was shortened by 7 bases and J by 2 bases, with 12 bases between the two germline ends. The V gene's germline CDR1 is SQVTM and CDR2 ANQGSEA. This CDR3 reads CSAINPPYEQYF. In DNA, the CDR3 is TGCAGCGCAATCAACCCCCCCTACGAGCAGTACTTC.

The chain uses TRBV7-6 and TRBJ2-1; D ambiguous. V shed 1 base and J shed 8 bases, with 9 bases lying between them. CDR1 is SGHVS, CDR2 FNYEAQ, per germline. The CDR3 consists of 13 residues. Here the CDR3 reads CASSLDQTDEQFF. The CDR3 DNA follows: TGTGCCAGCAGCTTAGACCAGACCGATGAGCAGTTCTTC.

This chain joins TRBV4-3 and TRBJ2-3, with D possibly being TRBD2 (6 bases). Deletions cut 0 bases from V and 0 bases from J, with 13 bases between. The germline V gene encodes CDR1 LGHNA and CDR2 YSLEER. This CDR3 region has 17 residues. CDR3 nucleotides: TGCGCCAGCAGCCAAGAGATGTGGGACTCAAGCACAGATACGCAGTATTTT. Amino acids: CASSQEMWDSSTDTQYF.

This clone was recorded only once. This chain uses TRBV19 with TRBJ1-2; D gene ambiguous. The CDR3 covers 15 residues. The V and J ends lost 9 bases and 0 bases respectively, with 17 bases between them. CDR1 is LNHDA, CDR2 SQIVND, per germline (reference sequence). The CDR3 loop reads CASALVGRTNYGYTF. The CDR3 nucleotides read TGTGCCAGCGCCCTTGTGGGAAGGACTAACTATGGCTACACCTTC.

The chain has TRBV13 and TRBJ1-2, with 8 bases that match TRBD1. This CDR3 region has 12 residues. CDR1 is PRHDT and CDR2 is FYEKMQ in the germline V gene (reference sequence). Germline trimming cut 3 bases from V and 10 bases from J; bases unmatched to any gene: 4. CDR3 sequence reads: CASSFGTGDYTF. The CDR3 nucleotides read TGTGCCAGCAGCTTTGGGACAGGAGACTACACCTTC.

This sequence joins TRBV5-6 and TRBJ2-7, with D possibly being TRBD1 (6 bases). Trimming shortened V by 1 base and J by 2 bases, and 19 bases separated the two germline ends. Germline V gene data show CDR1 as SGHDT and CDR2 as YYEEEE. The CDR3 contains 17 residues. CDR3 in DNA: TGTGCCAGCAGCTTGAGGTCGACAGGAGGCAGGACCTACGAGCAGTACTTC. This codes for CASSLRSTGGRTYEQYF.

The rearrangement links TRBV6-4 to TRBJ2-2, with D unclear. The CDR3 has 15 amino acids. The V end was cut by 0 bases, the J end by 7 bases, with 12 bases between. The V gene's germline CDR1 is MRHNA and CDR2 SNTAGT. CDR3 sequence reads: CASSDSPTPNGELFF. The CDR3 DNA follows: TGTGCCAGCAGTGACTCGCCAACCCCCAACGGGGAGCTGTTTTTT.

This chain uses TRBV28 with TRBJ1-2, with TRBD1 matching 9 bases. Germline-derived CDR1 and CDR2 are MDHEN and SYDVKM. V lost 7 bases, J lost 8 bases, and 11 bases stayed unmatched. The CDR3 length is 14 residues. The CDR3 region is CASTLPGTGTGYTF. As DNA, the CDR3 is TGTGCCAGCACCCTACCCGGGACAGGGACCGGCTACACCTTC.

The rearrangement uses TRBV28 and TRBJ1-4; D perhaps matches TRBD1 (5 bases). Germline values: CDR1 MDHEN, CDR2 SYDVKM. V shed 2 bases and J shed 4 bases, with 17 bases lying between them. The length of the CDR3 is 17 residues. The CDR3 here is CASSLDVGTVLNEKLFF. The CDR3 nucleotides read TGTGCCAGCAGTTTAGATGTTGGGACGGTTCTTAATGAAAAACTGTTTTTT.

This chain connects TRBV5-6 to TRBJ2-7; 7 nucleotides align to TRBD1. This CDR3 spans 14 amino acids. Germline-derived CDR1 and CDR2 are SGHDT and YYEEEE. After removal of 4 bases from V and 0 bases from J, the junction contained 4 bases not matched to a gene. The CDR3 region is CASSRDSSSYEQYF. CDR3 DNA sequence: TGTGCCAGCAGCCGGGACAGCTCCTCCTACGAGCAGTACTTC. Combining the CDR3 with reference TRBV5-6 and TRBJ2-7 gives the whole variable domain DAGVTQSPTHLIKTRGQQVTLRCSPKSGHDTVSWYQQALGQGPQFIFQYYEEEERQRGNFPDRFSGHQFPNYSSELNVNALLLGDSALYLCASSRDSSSYEQYFGPGTRLTVT.

This chain uses TRBV11-2 with TRBJ2-1, with 10 bases identical to TRBD1. The junction had 1 base not matched to a gene; V was cut back by 2 bases and J by 6 bases. This CDR3 has 14 amino acids. Germline V gives CDR1 SGHAT, CDR2 FQNNGV. CDR3 amino acids: CASSLRTGGNEQFF. Here the CDR3 DNA reads TGTGCCAGCAGCTTACGGACAGGGGGCAATGAGCAGTTCTTC.

In its sample, this clone is large. This chain links TRBV28 with TRBJ2-7; D gene uncertain. This CDR3 spans 12 amino acids. Trimming stripped 3 bases from V and 4 bases from J, with 7 bases between. Germline-derived CDR1 and CDR2 are MDHEN and SYDVKM. CDR3 residues: CASSFGRYEQYF. In nucleotides, the CDR3 is TGTGCCAGCAGTTTTGGTCGGTACGAGCAGTACTTC.

CDR3 nucleotide sequence: TGCAGCGTCGTTCGGGACTATGGCTACACCTTC. Its protein is CSVVRDYGYTF. This chain links TRBV29-1 with TRBJ1-2; no clear D. Germline V gives CDR1 SQVTM, CDR2 ANQGSEA. Trimming took 6 bases from V and 3 from J, leaving 8 bases between them. The CDR3 length is 11 residues.

This clone showed up just once. This chain links TRBV5-1 with TRBJ2-1; 7 nucleotides align to TRBD1. CDR1 is SGHRS, CDR2 YFSETQ, per germline. Unmatched junction bases numbered 8, after V lost 2 bases and J lost 9 bases. The CDR3 contains 14 residues. For the CDR3, the DNA is TGCGCCAGCAGCTTCCGACAGGGTTTAAGTGAGCAGTTCTTC. As protein: CASSFRQGLSEQFF.

This clone was detected only once. The rearrangement uses TRBV6-1 and TRBJ1-1; D gene unclear. V dropped 7 bases and J dropped 1 base, with 10 bases sitting between them. The CDR3 contains 13 residues. Per germline, CDR1 MNHNS and CDR2 SASEGT. DNA for the CDR3: TGTGCCAGCACATCTCTAGGGAACACTGAAGCTTTCTTT. Amino acid sequence: CASTSLGNTEAFF.

This chain joins TRBV10-3 and TRBJ1-2; perhaps TRBD1 as D (6 bases). V was trimmed by 5 bases and J by 8 bases, leaving 27 bases between them. CDR3 length: 17 residues. CDR1 ENHRY and CDR2 SYGVKD come from the germline V gene. CDR3 in DNA: TGTGCCATCAGTATCTCCGGAGGAGGGACACCTTATGGGGGCTACACCTTC. As protein: CAISISGGGTPYGGYTF.

The chain links TRBV7-6 to TRBJ1-1; D may be TRBD1 (5 bases). Germline V lookup: CDR1 SGHVS, CDR2 FNYEAQ. The CDR3 has 14 residues. V shed 0 bases and J shed 3 bases, with 8 bases lying between them. The CDR3 nucleotides are TGTGCCAGCAGCTTAGCACAGGCTGACACTGAAGCTTTCTTT. Protein product: CASSLAQADTEAFF.

The chain couples TRBV6-6 to TRBJ2-7; D gene ambiguous. CDR1 is MNHNY, CDR2 SVGAGI, per germline (reference sequence). V lost 4 bases, J lost 6 bases, and 7 bases lay in between. The CDR3 totals 11 residues. CDR3 sequence (DNA): TGTGCCAGCAGTTCGGTCGGCGAGCAGTACGTC. Residues: CASSSVGEQYV.

This chain uses TRBV11-3 with TRBJ2-2, with a weak D call TRBD1 (6 bases). CDR1 SGHNT and CDR2 YENEEA come from the germline V gene. The V end was cut by 4 bases, the J end by 6 bases, with 12 bases between. This CDR3 comprises 14 residues. CDR3: CASSYRSGAGELFF. The CDR3 bases are TGTGCCAGCAGCTACCGTTCAGGGGCCGGGGAGCTGTTTTTT.

The chain uses TRBV5-5 and TRBJ1-1; 7 nucleotides line up with TRBD1. Germline V gene lookup returns CDR1 SGHKS and CDR2 YYEKEE (reference sequence). The length of the CDR3 is 14 residues. Trimming took 2 bases from V and 2 from J; bases not matched to a gene: 3. CDR3 in amino acids: CASSFYRGNTEAFF. In nucleotides, the CDR3 is TGTGCCAGCAGCTTTTACAGGGGAAACACTGAAGCTTTCTTT.

V and J are TRBV7-2 and TRBJ2-7; D is tentatively TRBD1 or TRBD2 (5 bases each). The CDR3 length is 13 residues. The germline V gene encodes CDR1 SGHTA and CDR2 FQGNSA. Trimming took off 5 bases at V and 5 bases at J, with 13 bases between the two ends. The CDR3 DNA sequence: TGTGCCAGCAGCCTCGGGACCTACAACGAGCAGTACTTC. This translates into CASSLGTYNEQYF.

The rearrangement joins TRBV9 to TRBJ2-2; no reliable D call. The V gene's germline CDR1 is SGDLS and CDR2 YYNGEE. The CDR3 length is 15 residues. The V gene lost 2 bases and the J gene lost 1 base, with 9 bases spanning the gap. DNA of the CDR3: TGTGCCAGCAGCGTTTCCCAGCGGAACACCGGGGAGCTGTTTTTT. Translating it yields CASSVSQRNTGELFF.

Only a few counts were recorded for this clone. The chain links TRBV7-9 to TRBJ2-1, with 12 positions matching TRBD2. V was clipped by 1 base and J by 3 bases; unmatched bases: 7. CDR1 SEHNR and CDR2 FQNEAQ come from the germline V gene (reference sequence). CDR3 length equals 18 residues. The CDR3 reads CASSLELAGGLIYNEQFF. The CDR3 DNA follows: TGTGCCAGCAGCTTAGAACTAGCGGGGGGCCTCATCTACAATGAGCAGTTCTTC.

There are a few counts of this clone. The chain couples TRBV6-5 to TRBJ1-2, with D uncertain. Trimming stripped 0 bases from V and 4 bases from J, with 12 bases between. The germline V gene has CDR1 MNHEY and CDR2 SVGAGI. CDR3 length: 15 residues. The CDR3 spells CASSYSLTSGYGYTF. In nucleotides, the CDR3 is TGTGCCAGCAGTTACTCATTGACAAGCGGCTATGGCTACACCTTC.